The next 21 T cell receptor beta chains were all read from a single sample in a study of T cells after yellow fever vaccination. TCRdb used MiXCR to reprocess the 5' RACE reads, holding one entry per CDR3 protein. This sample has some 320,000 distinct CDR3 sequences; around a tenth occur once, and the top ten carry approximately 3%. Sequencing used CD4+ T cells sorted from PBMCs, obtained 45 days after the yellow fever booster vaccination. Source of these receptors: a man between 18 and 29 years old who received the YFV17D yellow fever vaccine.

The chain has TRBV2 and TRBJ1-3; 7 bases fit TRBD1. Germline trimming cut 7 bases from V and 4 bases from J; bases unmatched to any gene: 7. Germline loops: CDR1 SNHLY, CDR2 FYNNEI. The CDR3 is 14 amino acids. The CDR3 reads CASKAQGPGNTIYF. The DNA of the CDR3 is TGTGCCAGCAAAGCACAGGGGCCGGGAAACACCATATATTTT.

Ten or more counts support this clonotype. CDR3 sequence reads: CASSYMSLGTEAFF. In DNA form, the CDR3 reads TGTGCCAGCAGTTACATGAGCCTCGGGACTGAAGCTTTCTTT. The chain has TRBV6-5 and TRBJ1-1; D gene ambiguous. In germline, CDR1 is MNHEY, CDR2 SVGAGI. Trimming pared 2 bases from V and 5 bases from J, leaving 12 bases between. The length of the CDR3 is 14 residues.

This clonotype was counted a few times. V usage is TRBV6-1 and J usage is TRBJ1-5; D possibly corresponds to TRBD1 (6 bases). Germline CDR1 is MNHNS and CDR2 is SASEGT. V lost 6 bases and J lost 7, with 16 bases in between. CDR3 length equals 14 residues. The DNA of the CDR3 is TGTGCCAGCAGCGAATCAGGGGTCGGGCAGCCCCAGCATTTT. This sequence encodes CASSESGVGQPQHF.

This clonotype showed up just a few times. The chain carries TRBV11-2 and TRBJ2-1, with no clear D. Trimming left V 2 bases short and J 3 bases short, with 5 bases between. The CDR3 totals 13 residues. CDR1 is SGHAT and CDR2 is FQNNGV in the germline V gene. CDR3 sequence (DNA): TGTGCCAGCAGCTTAAACGTCTACAATGAGCAGTTCTTC. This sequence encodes CASSLNVYNEQFF.

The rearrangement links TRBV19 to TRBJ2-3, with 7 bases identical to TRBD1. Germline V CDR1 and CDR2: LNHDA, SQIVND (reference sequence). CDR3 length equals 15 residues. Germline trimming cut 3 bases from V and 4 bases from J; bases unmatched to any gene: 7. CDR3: CASSIEGARSDTQYF. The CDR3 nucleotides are TGTGCCAGTAGTATTGAGGGGGCGAGATCAGATACGCAGTATTTT.

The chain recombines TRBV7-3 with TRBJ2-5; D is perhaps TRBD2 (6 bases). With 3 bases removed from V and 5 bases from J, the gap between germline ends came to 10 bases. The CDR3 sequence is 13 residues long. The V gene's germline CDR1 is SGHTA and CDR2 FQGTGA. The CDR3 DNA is TGTGCCAGCAGCTTCACGGGGGACGAGACCCAGTACTTC. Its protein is CASSFTGDETQYF.

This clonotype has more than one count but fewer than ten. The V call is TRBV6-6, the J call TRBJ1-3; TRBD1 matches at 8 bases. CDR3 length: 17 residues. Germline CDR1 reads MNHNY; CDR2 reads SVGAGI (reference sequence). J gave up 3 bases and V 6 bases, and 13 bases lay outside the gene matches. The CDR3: CASRALLGQGGGNTIYF. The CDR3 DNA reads TGTGCCAGCAGGGCCCTCCTAGGACAGGGTGGTGGAAACACCATATATTTT.

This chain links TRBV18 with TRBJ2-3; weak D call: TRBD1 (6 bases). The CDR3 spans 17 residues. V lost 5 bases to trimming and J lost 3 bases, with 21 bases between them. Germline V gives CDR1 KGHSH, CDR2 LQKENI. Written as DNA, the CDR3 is TGTGCCAGCTCATCCTCGGGACCAGTAGGGGGTACAGATACGCAGTATTTT. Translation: CASSSSGPVGGTDTQYF. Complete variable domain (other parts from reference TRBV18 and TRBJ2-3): NAGVMQNPRHLVRRRGQEARLRCSPMKGHSHVYWYRQLPEEGLKFMVYLQKENIIDESGMPKERFSAEFPKEGPSILRIQQVVRGDSAAYFCASSSSGPVGGTDTQYFGPGTRLTVL.

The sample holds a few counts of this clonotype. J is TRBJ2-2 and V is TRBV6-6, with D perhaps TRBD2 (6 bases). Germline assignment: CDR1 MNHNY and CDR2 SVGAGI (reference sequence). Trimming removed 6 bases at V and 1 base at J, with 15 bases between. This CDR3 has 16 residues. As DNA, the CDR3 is TGTGCCAGCAGCTATCCGCAGGGAGGGAACACCGGGGAGCTGTTTTTT. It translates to CASSYPQGGNTGELFF.

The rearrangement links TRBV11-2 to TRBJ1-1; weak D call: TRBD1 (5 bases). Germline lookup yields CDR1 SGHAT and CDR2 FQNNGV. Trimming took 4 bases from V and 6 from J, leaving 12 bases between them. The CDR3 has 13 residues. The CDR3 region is CASSSDGGAEAFF. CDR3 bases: TGTGCCAGCAGCTCCGACGGGGGGGCTGAAGCTTTCTTT.

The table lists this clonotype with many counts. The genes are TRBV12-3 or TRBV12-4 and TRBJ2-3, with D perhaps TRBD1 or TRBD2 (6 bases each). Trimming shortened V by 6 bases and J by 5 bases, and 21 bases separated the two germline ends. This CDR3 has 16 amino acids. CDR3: CASRPKGGAMVDTQYF. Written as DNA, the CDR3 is TGTGCCAGCAGACCGAAGGGGGGAGCGATGGTAGATACGCAGTATTTT.

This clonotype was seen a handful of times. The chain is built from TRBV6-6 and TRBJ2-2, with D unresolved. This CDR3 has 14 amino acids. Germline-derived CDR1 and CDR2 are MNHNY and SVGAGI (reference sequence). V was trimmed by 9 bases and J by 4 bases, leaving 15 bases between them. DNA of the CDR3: TGTGCCAGTTACTATAGGGTATCCACCGGGGAGCTGTTTTTT. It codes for CASYYRVSTGELFF.

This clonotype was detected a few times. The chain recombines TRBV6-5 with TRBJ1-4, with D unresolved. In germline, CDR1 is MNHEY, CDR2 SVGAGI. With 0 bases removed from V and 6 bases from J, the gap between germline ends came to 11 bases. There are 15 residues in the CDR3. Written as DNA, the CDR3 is TGTGCCAGCAGTTACTCGTTTGACCCCTATGAAAAACTGTTTTTT. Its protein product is CASSYSFDPYEKLFF.

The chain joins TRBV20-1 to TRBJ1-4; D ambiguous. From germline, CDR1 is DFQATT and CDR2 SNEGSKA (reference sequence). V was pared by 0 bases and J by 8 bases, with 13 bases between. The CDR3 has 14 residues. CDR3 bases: TGCAGTGCTAGAGATCCAAGGGCAGGCGAAAAACTGTTTTTT. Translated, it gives CSARDPRAGEKLFF.

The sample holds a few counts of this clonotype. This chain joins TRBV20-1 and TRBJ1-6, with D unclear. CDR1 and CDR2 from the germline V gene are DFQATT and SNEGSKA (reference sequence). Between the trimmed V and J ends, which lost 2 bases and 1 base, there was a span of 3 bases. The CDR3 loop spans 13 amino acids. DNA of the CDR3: TGCAGTGCTAGAAGTTCCTATAATTCACCCCTCCACTTT. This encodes CSARSSYNSPLHF.

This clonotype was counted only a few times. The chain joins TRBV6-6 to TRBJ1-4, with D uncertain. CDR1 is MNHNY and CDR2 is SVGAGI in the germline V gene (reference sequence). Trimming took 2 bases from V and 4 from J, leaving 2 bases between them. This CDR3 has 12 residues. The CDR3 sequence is CASSYRNEKLFF. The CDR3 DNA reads TGTGCCAGCAGTTACCGTAATGAAAAACTGTTTTTT.

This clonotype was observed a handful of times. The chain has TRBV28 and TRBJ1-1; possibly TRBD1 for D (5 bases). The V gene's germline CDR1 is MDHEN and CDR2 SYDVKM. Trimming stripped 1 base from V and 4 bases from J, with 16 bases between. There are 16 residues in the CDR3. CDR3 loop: CASSLFQGGFRTEAFF. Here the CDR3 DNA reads TGTGCCAGCAGTTTATTCCAGGGAGGTTTTCGCACTGAAGCTTTCTTT. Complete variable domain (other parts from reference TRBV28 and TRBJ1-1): DVKVTQSSRYLVKRTGEKVFLECVQDMDHENMFWYRQDPGLGLRLIYFSYDVKMKEKGDIPEGYSVSREKKERFSLILESASTNQTSMYLCASSLFQGGFRTEAFFGQGTRLTVV.

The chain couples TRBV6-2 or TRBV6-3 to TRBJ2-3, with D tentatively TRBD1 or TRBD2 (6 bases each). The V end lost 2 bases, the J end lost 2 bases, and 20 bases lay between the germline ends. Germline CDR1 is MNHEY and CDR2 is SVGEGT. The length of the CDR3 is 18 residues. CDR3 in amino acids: CASSYPEGGPSFTDTQYF. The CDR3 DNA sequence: TGTGCCAGCAGTTACCCTGAAGGGGGGCCCTCCTTCACAGATACGCAGTATTTT.

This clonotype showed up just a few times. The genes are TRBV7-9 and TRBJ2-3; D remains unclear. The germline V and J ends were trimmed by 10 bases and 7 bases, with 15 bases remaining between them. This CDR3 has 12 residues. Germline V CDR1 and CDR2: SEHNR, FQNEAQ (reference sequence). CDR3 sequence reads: CATPESQNTQYF. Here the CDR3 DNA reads TGTGCCACCCCCGAATCCCAGAATACGCAGTATTTT.

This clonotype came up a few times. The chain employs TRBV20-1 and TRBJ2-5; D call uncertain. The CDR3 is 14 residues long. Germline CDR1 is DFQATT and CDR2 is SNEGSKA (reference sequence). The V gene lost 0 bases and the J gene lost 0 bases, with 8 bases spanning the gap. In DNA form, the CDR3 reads TGCAGTGCTAGAGATCCCAGAGACCAAGAGACCCAGTACTTC. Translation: CSARDPRDQETQYF.

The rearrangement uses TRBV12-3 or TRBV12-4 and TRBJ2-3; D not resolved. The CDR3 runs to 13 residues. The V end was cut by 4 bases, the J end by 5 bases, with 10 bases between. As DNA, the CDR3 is TGTGCCAGCAGTTCCAGACCCCAAGATACGCAGTATTTT. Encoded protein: CASSSRPQDTQYF.